This TCR beta chain was identified in a study of cytomegalovirus exposure and HLA in healthy donors. The CDR3 is 15 residues long. The germline V gene has CDR1 GTSNPN and CDR2 SVGIG (reference sequence). Trimming took 5 bases from V and 0 from J, leaving 11 bases between them. The PCR ran on 60 Vbeta and 13 Jbeta primers. Generated by immunoSEQ multiplex PCR, the TCRdb table keeps only in-frame clones and is missing some. The repertoire includes some 150,000 clones, 65% to 90% of them detected once, and around a tenth sits in the top ten. Details on this clone: Antigen specificity is unknown.

Notes on the study in general: The authors considered a cluster of highly shared sequence variants likely to be a sequencing artifact. Later genetic work tied a missense DCLRE1C variant to beta-chain V and J trimming. An assumption of roughly uniform sequencing depth across donors underlay the presence/absence analyses. Common viral pathogens seemed, in a later analysis, to connect with several of the most significant clusters.

This rearrangement joins TRBV30 to TRBJ2-6, with TRBD1 as a possible D gene (7 bases). The source material was PBMCs. The receptor comes from a man aged 50 to 59 in good health and CMV-seropositive. The CDR3 nucleotides read TGTGCCTGGGACAGGGAGGTCTCTGGGGCCAACGTCCTGACTTTC. Translating it yields CAWDREVSGANVLTF.